One sample yielded the 7 T cell receptor beta chains listed below, sequenced in a study of CD8 T cells in ankylosing spondylitis. TCRdb reprocessed the 5' RACE reads via MiXCR and lists one record per CDR3 protein. The repertoire holds around 130,000 distinct CDR3 sequences, about 6.5% seen once, with 9% to 15% in the top ten. Sequencing input: blood, either unsorted or a sorted T cell fraction (not recorded which). These receptors originate from a male donor with ankylosing spondylitis or in good health (not recorded which).

This clonotype was seen ten or more times. The rearrangement uses TRBV5-8 and TRBJ2-1, with a possible D match to TRBD1 (6 bases). The CDR3 is 13 residues long. With 3 bases removed from V and 6 bases from J, the gap between germline ends came to 10 bases. Germline loops: CDR1 SGHTS, CDR2 YDEGEE. CDR3 sequence reads: CASSWTETNEQFF. In DNA form, the CDR3 reads TGTGCCAGCAGCTGGACAGAAACCAATGAGCAGTTCTTC.

This clonotype was seen many times. This chain links TRBV27 with TRBJ2-3, with 8 bases that match TRBD1. Germline CDR1 and CDR2: MNHEY and SMNVEV (reference sequence). Trimming took 5 bases from V and 1 from J; bases not matched to a gene: 5. There are 15 residues in the CDR3. CDR3 sequence: CASSEGQGRTDTQYF. DNA of the CDR3: TGTGCCAGCAGTGAAGGACAGGGCCGCACAGATACGCAGTATTTT.

The table lists this clonotype with many counts. This sequence joins TRBV5-1 and TRBJ1-2; D is unresolved. The germline CDR1 and CDR2 sequences are SGHRS and YFSETQ. The germline V and J ends were trimmed by 4 bases and 5 bases, with 9 bases remaining between them. CDR3 length equals 12 residues. The chain's CDR3 is CASSPDLYGYTF. The CDR3, as DNA: TGCGCCAGCAGCCCCGATTTGTATGGCTACACCTTC.

This clonotype was counted ten times or more. This sequence joins TRBV6-2 or TRBV6-3 and TRBJ2-7; 9 bases fit TRBD1. The CDR3 totals 14 residues. V lost 6 bases, J lost 6 bases, and 9 bases stayed unmatched. Germline CDR1 MNHEY, CDR2 SVGEGT. The CDR3: CASSSGQGLSEQYF. In DNA, the CDR3 is TGTGCCAGCAGCTCAGGACAGGGGCTAAGCGAGCAGTACTTC.

This clonotype came up many times. This chain joins TRBV5-5 and TRBJ1-2; D is possibly TRBD1 (5 bases). V was pared by 4 bases and J by 8 bases, with 9 bases between. The CDR3 contains 11 residues. Germline V lookup: CDR1 SGHKS, CDR2 YYEKEE (reference sequence). CDR3 DNA sequence: TGTGCCAGCAGCGGGGGGGTAGGCTACACCTTC. Translated, it gives CASSGGVGYTF.

This clonotype has ten or more counts. In DNA form, the CDR3 reads TGTGCCAGCTCCCCGGGGGTTGGGTGGCCCGGGGAGCTGTTTTTT. Its protein is CASSPGVGWPGELFF. V usage is TRBV6-1 and J usage is TRBJ2-2; D might be TRBD2 (6 bases). Deletions cut 8 bases from V and 6 bases from J, with 19 bases between. The CDR3 length is 15 residues. Germline values: CDR1 MNHNS, CDR2 SASEGT.

V gene TRBV15 combines with J gene TRBJ1-2; D remains unclear. The CDR3 is made up of 13 amino acids. With 0 bases removed from V and 5 bases from J, the gap between germline ends came to 7 bases. Per germline, CDR1 LNHNV and CDR2 YYDKDF (reference sequence). The CDR3 here is CATSRDREYGYTF. CDR3 DNA: TGTGCCACCAGCAGAGATCGAGAATATGGCTACACCTTC. Based on the CDR3 plus reference TRBV15 and TRBJ1-2, the full variable domain is DAMVIQNPRYQVTQFGKPVTLSCSQTLNHNVMYWYQQKSSQAPKLLFHYYDKDFNNEADTPDNFQSRRPNTSFCFLDIRSPGLGDTAMYLCATSRDREYGYTFGSGTRLTVV.